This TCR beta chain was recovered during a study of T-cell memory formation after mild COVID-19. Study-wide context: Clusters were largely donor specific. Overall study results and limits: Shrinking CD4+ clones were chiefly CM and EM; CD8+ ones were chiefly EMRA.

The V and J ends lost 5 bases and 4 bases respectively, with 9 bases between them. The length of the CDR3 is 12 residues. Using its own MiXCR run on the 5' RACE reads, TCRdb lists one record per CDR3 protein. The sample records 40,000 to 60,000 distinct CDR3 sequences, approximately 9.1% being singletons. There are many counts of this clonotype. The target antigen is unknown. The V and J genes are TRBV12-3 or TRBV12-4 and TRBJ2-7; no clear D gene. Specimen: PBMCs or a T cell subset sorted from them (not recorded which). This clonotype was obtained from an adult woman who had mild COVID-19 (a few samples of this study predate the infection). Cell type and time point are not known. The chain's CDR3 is CASSEIGYEQYF. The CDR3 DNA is TGTGCCAGCAGTGAGATCGGGTACGAGCAGTACTTC.